This T cell receptor (beta chain) was recorded in a study of shared clonotypes between healthy human individuals (dated by TCRdb to the early 2020s). Study-level background: A few men and two women, aged 18 to 49 years, made up the cohort. For each donor, CD4 naive and CD4 memory were each run on three plates, CD8 naive on two plates, and CD8 memory on one plate. Blood TCR repertoires of about 5 healthy adults were deeply sequenced to estimate repertoire size and the extent of clonotype sharing between individuals. Different laboratories and diverse techniques were used to prepare libraries and sequence TCR repertoires, to increase sequencing depth and limit assay-specific biases. Between about 0.9 and 8.9 billion PBMCs per donor were obtained by leukapheresis.

Only one count was recorded for this clone. Its antigen is unknown. No qualities accompany the bases; no much larger clone lies one base away. The CDR3 spans 14 residues, from the cysteine through the phenylalanine. Only the CDR3 part of the read is kept: 42 bases, read in frame from the first base. V lost 3 bases and J lost 2 bases; the stretch between them is 11 bases long. Sequences LNHDA (CDR1) and SQIVND (CDR2) are obtained from the germline V gene (reference sequence). Using the deep immunoSEQ assay, TCR CDR3 regions were amplified from genomic DNA by multiplex PCR. Genomic DNA extracted from each cell subset was distributed evenly over all wells of several immunoSEQ 96-well plates, and each plate served as one replicate. For sorted subsets, approximately 200 ng of genomic DNA, equivalent to some 30,000 T cell genomes, went into each replicate PCR. Purified libraries were quantified with a Qubit 3.0 fluorometer, sized on a Bioanalyzer 2100, and re-quantified with the KAPA Library Quantification kit. Every immunoSEQ 96-well plate was sequenced on a dedicated single-read 150-cycle Illumina NextSeq 550 flow cell. Concerning the study's data processing: Because only junctional sequences without quality scores were contained in the immunoSEQ output, filtering matching that applied to full-length reads could not be performed. To assign V/J genes and CDR3, sequences were annotated using PyIR, a Python wrapper for IgBLAST v1.9, with IMGT germline references. Reads with weak V/J assignments (E-value above 1e-6), missing CDR3, stop codons, out-of-frame junctions, or ambiguous translated residues were removed. V3J clonotypes were defined as sequences sharing the same inferred V gene, J gene, and CDR3 amino acid sequence. To compute the percentage overlap between repertoires, the number of shared unique clonotypes was divided by the size of the smaller repertoire. RTK rarefaction, the Chao1 estimator, and Recon v2.1 estimates of unobserved clonotypes were used to assess repertoire richness. Generation probabilities for all TCRbeta clonotypes obtained by the gDNA method from four donors were computed using OLGA. TCRdb took over this immuneACCESS table, retaining in-frame rearrangements with V and J assigned. Such tables are incomplete; in checked studies, under half of the missing clones stem from an unresolved V gene, and the remainder is unexplained. The DNA was the basis for D and trimming; V, J and clone size are from that table. Recorded for this sample are millions of clones; about 93% of them occurred a single time. Clones ranked in the top ten supply 1.5% to 2% of the sample.

CD8 naive samples were CD45RO-negative cells positively selected for CCR7, giving a CD45RA+CCR7+ population that excluded TemRA cells. The donors were healthy, HIV-negative adults who had no recently reported acute infections or vaccinations. Every donor was a Caucasian adult living in Nashville, Tennessee, USA. Blood was collected by leukapheresis, and PBMCs were isolated by Ficoll-Histopaque density gradient centrifugation and then cryopreserved in liquid nitrogen vapor phase. Purity and quantity of every magnetically sorted T cell population were checked by analytical flow cytometry. Each sorted fraction had its genomic DNA isolated and then quantified by UV absorbance on a Nanodrop 2000c. The paper as a whole reports these results and caveats: When a few donors were compared, the shared fraction of clonotypes was about 5.4% for naive CD4, more than 3% for naive CD8, about 2.5% for memory CD4, and 0.35% to 0.4% for memory CD8. Pairwise subsampling indicated that sequencing depth was expected to affect the degree of clonotype sharing among donors. Because the study included only a small number of donors, the genetic and exposure-history diversity represented was limited. Sampling was restricted to blood, and TCR repertoires in tissues likely differ from the TCR repertoires found in blood. Compared with non-shared clonotypes, the clonotypes found in all four sorted-subset donors had higher generation probabilities. Estimated clonotype richness was generally larger for naive than for memory subsets. Even with the large sequencing depth, rarefaction of the sorted-subset datasets indicated that sequencing was incomplete.

The clonotype originates from a young man in good health. Some clones in this sample may be carry-over from other donors' samples. The sequencing input was naive CD8+ T cells from PBMCs. The sample's cell subset or site label is to be understood as: CD45RA+CCR7+. The chain is made from TRBV19 and TRBJ2-7, with the D gene call left open. The DNA reads as follows: TGTGCCAGTAGTATGGTCCTATCTACCTACGAGCAGTACTTC. Its amino acids are CASSMVLSTYEQYF.